The 30 T cell receptor beta chains in this list originate from one sample, sequenced in a study of blood T cell repertoires in COVID-19 (TCRdb year 2020). Library prep was done by the immunoSEQ multiplex PCR assay. TCRdb mirrors the immuneACCESS table, restricted to in-frame sequences. Some clones are absent from its copies; in checked studies, under half trace to an unresolved V gene, and the reason for the others is unknown. The sample table lists under 300,000 clones, approximately 83% of them with a count of one. The top ten clonotypes cover roughly 3.6% of the sample. Sequenced material: PBMCs or T cells enriched from blood (not recorded which). These receptors all stem from a man aged 50 to 59 who had recovered from COVID-19.

CDR3 in DNA: TGTGCCACCAGTTTGGGACAGGGCTATGGCTACACCTTC. It yields the protein CATSLGQGYGYTF. The chain has TRBV24-1 and TRBJ1-2; the match to TRBD1 covers 9 bases. The V segment lost 6 bases and the J segment 4 bases; nucleotides outside the gene matches: 2. This CDR3 is 13 amino acids long. Germline V gives CDR1 KGHDR, CDR2 SFDVKD.

This rearrangement joins TRBV2 to TRBJ2-3, with D perhaps matching TRBD2 (6 bases). V was trimmed by 9 bases and J by 6 bases, leaving 13 bases between them. The CDR3 loop spans 12 amino acids. Per the germline V gene, CDR1 is SNHLY and CDR2 is FYNNEI. The CDR3 coding sequence is TGTGCCAGTACAGGCCGGGGGGATACGCAGTATTTT. Encoded protein: CASTGRGDTQYF.

The chain combines TRBV7-8 with TRBJ1-3; D remains ambiguous. The CDR3 extends over 16 amino acids. Germline-derived CDR1 and CDR2 are SGHVS and FQNEAQ. V shed 5 bases and J shed 7 bases, with 21 bases lying between them. The CDR3, as DNA: TGTGCCAGCAGCCCACGGGCGAGCGGATTCAGTAACACCATATATTTT. Translation: CASSPRASGFSNTIYF.

The chain links TRBV18 to TRBJ2-7, with 8 bases fitting TRBD2. From germline, CDR1 is KGHSH and CDR2 LQKENI. The CDR3 totals 14 residues. V shed 4 bases, J shed 4 bases, and the junction held 6 bases outside the gene matches. The CDR3 sequence is CASSRSGTLYEQYF. For the CDR3, the DNA is TGTGCCAGCTCACGTAGCGGGACGCTATACGAGCAGTACTTC.

This clone was detected once. The chain joins TRBV2 to TRBJ2-2; 7 positions agree with TRBD2. Trimming removed 2 bases from V and 3 bases from J; junction bases left unmatched: 3. The CDR3 has 15 residues. Looked up from germline, CDR1 is SNHLY and CDR2 is FYNNEI. CDR3 residues: CASSETRGDTGELFF. The CDR3 coding sequence is TGTGCCAGCAGTGAAACACGGGGGGACACCGGGGAGCTGTTTTTT. Supplemented by reference TRBV2 and TRBJ2-2, the full variable domain reads EPEVTQTPSHQVTQMGQEVILRCVPISNHLYFYWYRQILGQKVEFLVSFYNNEISEKSEIFDDQFSVERPDGSNFTLKIRSTKLEDSAMYFCASSETRGDTGELFFGEGSRLTVL.

The V gene is TRBV11-2, the J gene TRBJ2-5; D possibly corresponds to TRBD2 (5 bases). CDR1 SGHAT and CDR2 FQNNGV come from the germline V gene. CDR3 length equals 14 residues. V was cut by 5 bases and J by 5 bases, with 15 bases left in between. As DNA, the CDR3 is TGTGCCAGCAGCCTCAACGGGGTGGGTGAGACCCAGTACTTC. This sequence encodes CASSLNGVGETQYF.

This chain links TRBV9 with TRBJ2-7; 10 nucleotides line up with TRBD2. Looked up from germline, CDR1 is SGDLS and CDR2 is YYNGEE. V gave up 3 bases and J gave up 2 bases; unmatched junction bases: 2. This CDR3 has 14 residues. The chain's CDR3 is CASSAGLATYEQYF. DNA of the CDR3: TGTGCCAGCAGCGCGGGACTAGCGACCTACGAGCAGTACTTC. The complete variable domain, with remaining parts taken from reference TRBV9 and TRBJ2-7, reads DSGVTQTPKHLITATGQRVTLRCSPRSGDLSVYWYQQSLDQGLQFLIQYYNGEERAKGNILERFSAQQFPDLHSELNLSSLELGDSALYFCASSAGLATYEQYFGPGTRLTVT.

This chain uses TRBV9 with TRBJ1-3; 7 positions match TRBD1. The CDR3 is 15 residues long. Germline CDR1 and CDR2: SGDLS and YYNGEE. Trimming took 4 bases from V and 6 from J; bases not matched to a gene: 10. CDR3 DNA: TGTGCCAGCAGCCAGAATGACAGGGCCATAAACACCATATATTTT. As protein: CASSQNDRAINTIYF.

The chain combines TRBV6-1 with TRBJ1-6; TRBD1 matches at 8 bases. Germline lookup yields CDR1 MNHNS and CDR2 SASEGT. CDR3 size: 18 residues. Losses at the gene ends were 4 bases for V and 5 bases for J; bases not matched to a gene: 13. CDR3 residues: CASSGGTGARLNNSPLHF. CDR3 bases: TGTGCCAGCAGTGGCGGGACAGGAGCCCGACTTAATAATTCACCCCTCCACTTT.

The J gene is TRBJ1-3, the V gene TRBV3-1 (or the pseudogene TRBV3-2); 7 bases fit TRBD1. Trimming cost V 2 bases and J 0 bases; bases outside gene matches: 4. Germline CDR1 is LGHDT and CDR2 is YNNKEL (reference sequence). CDR3 length equals 16 residues. The CDR3 DNA reads as TGTGCCAGCAGCCAACAGGACAGGTACTCTGGAAACACCATATATTTT. Its translation is CASSQQDRYSGNTIYF.

The chain joins TRBV27 to TRBJ2-2, with 9 bases that match TRBD2. CDR1 MNHEY and CDR2 SMNVEV come from the germline V gene (reference sequence). The CDR3 length is 19 residues. With 4 bases clipped from V and 0 bases from J, the junction kept 12 bases outside the gene matches. The CDR3 loop is CASSSGAWAGGTNTGELFF. The CDR3 DNA reads as TGTGCCAGCAGTTCGGGGGCTTGGGCGGGGGGGACGAACACCGGGGAGCTGTTTTTT.

The chain employs TRBV2 and TRBJ1-1; D not resolved. Germline lookup yields CDR1 SNHLY and CDR2 FYNNEI. The CDR3 extends over 11 amino acids. V lost 3 bases and J lost 7, with 6 bases in between. DNA of the CDR3: TGTGCCAGCAGTGAGGCCCGTGAAGCTTTCTTT. This translates into CASSEAREAFF.

This chain joins TRBV3-1 (or the pseudogene TRBV3-2) and TRBJ2-4; 10 positions match TRBD1. Germline V gene data show CDR1 as LGHDT and CDR2 as YNNKEL (reference sequence). This CDR3 contains 14 residues. The J segment lost 7 bases and the V segment lost 1 base, leaving 1 base of the junction unmatched. CDR3 sequence reads: CASSQGQGANIQYF. CDR3 sequence (DNA): TGTGCCAGCAGCCAAGGACAGGGGGCGAACATTCAGTACTTC.

The chain couples TRBV11-3 to TRBJ2-5, with D unresolved. The V gene lost 3 bases and the J gene lost 5 bases, with 4 bases spanning the gap. Germline assignment: CDR1 SGHNT and CDR2 YENEEA. The CDR3 runs 11 residues. The CDR3 spells CASSFQETQYF. The CDR3 coding sequence is TGTGCCAGCAGCTTTCAGGAGACCCAGTACTTC.

This clone was seen only a few times. The rearrangement joins TRBV5-8 to TRBJ1-2; 9 bases are a match to TRBD1. The junction had 14 bases not matched to a gene; V was cut back by 4 bases and J by 7 bases. The germline CDR1 and CDR2 sequences are SGHTS and YDEGEE. The length of the CDR3 is 16 residues. CDR3 sequence reads: CASSGSPGTGTGGYTF. CDR3 DNA: TGTGCCAGCAGCGGATCACCCGGGACAGGGACGGGTGGCTACACCTTC.

The V and J genes are TRBV5-1 and TRBJ1-2; TRBD1 is a possible D gene (5 bases). The CDR3 is 14 residues long. From germline, CDR1 is SGHRS and CDR2 YFSETQ. The V end lost 4 bases, the J end lost 2 bases, and 12 bases lay between the germline ends. Written as DNA, the CDR3 is TGCGCCAGCAGCCCCTCCGACAGCAACTATGGCTACACCTTC. This translates into CASSPSDSNYGYTF.

This chain connects TRBV9 to TRBJ2-5; the match to TRBD2 covers 7 bases. V shed 0 bases and J 5 bases; nucleotides not matched to a gene: 10. This CDR3 has 16 amino acids. Germline values: CDR1 SGDLS, CDR2 YYNGEE. The CDR3 DNA sequence: TGTGCCAGCAGCGTAGGAGAGGGCGGGAGCGGTGAGACCCAGTACTTC. Protein product: CASSVGEGGSGETQYF. The whole variable domain, remainder taken from reference TRBV9 and TRBJ2-5, is DSGVTQTPKHLITATGQRVTLRCSPRSGDLSVYWYQQSLDQGLQFLIQYYNGEERAKGNILERFSAQQFPDLHSELNLSSLELGDSALYFCASSVGEGGSGETQYFGPGTRLLVL.

This clone has just a few counts. The chain combines TRBV29-1 with TRBJ2-2; a possible D gene is TRBD1 (6 bases). CDR3 length: 11 residues. CDR1 and CDR2 from the germline V gene are SQVTM and ANQGSEA. V was shortened by 8 bases and J by 6 bases, with 10 bases between the two germline ends. The CDR3 nucleotides read TGCAGCCACAGGGTGGCCGGGGAGCTGTTTTTT. Residues: CSHRVAGELFF.

The J gene is TRBJ1-1, the V gene TRBV14, with D possibly TRBD1 on 5 matching bases. Germline CDR1 SGHDN, CDR2 FVKESK. The ends were cut back, 2 bases at V and 5 bases at J, with 15 bases in the middle. The CDR3 spans 15 residues. CDR3 in amino acids: CASSQRLGAWTEAFF. DNA for the CDR3: TGTGCCAGCAGCCAACGCCTAGGGGCGTGGACTGAAGCTTTCTTT.

V usage is TRBV5-4 and J usage is TRBJ2-1, with TRBD2 matching 10 bases. The J segment lost 5 bases and the V segment lost 7 bases, leaving 15 bases of the junction unmatched. The CDR3 contains 17 residues. Germline CDR1 SGHNT, CDR2 YYREEE (reference sequence). The CDR3 DNA reads TGTGCCAGCTCCCCGCCCTTAGCGGGAGGAAGGCACAATGAGCAGTTCTTC. This translates into CASSPPLAGGRHNEQFF.

The V and J genes are TRBV27 and TRBJ2-3; the D gene is possibly TRBD2 (6 bases). Trimming pared 8 bases from V and 4 bases from J, leaving 22 bases between. CDR3 length: 16 residues. CDR1 and CDR2 from the germline V gene are MNHEY and SMNVEV (reference sequence). CDR3 sequence: CASRRGGKVRPDTQYF. In DNA, the CDR3 is TGTGCCAGCCGTCGGGGAGGCAAGGTTCGGCCAGATACGCAGTATTTT.

This chain connects TRBV6-5 to TRBJ1-5; 10 bases match TRBD1. After removal of 9 bases from V and 6 bases from J, the junction contained 5 bases not matched to a gene. Germline V CDR1 and CDR2: MNHEY, SVGAGI. The CDR3 consists of 13 residues. The CDR3 sequence: CASIRDRGQPQHF. DNA of the CDR3: TGTGCCAGTATCCGGGACAGGGGTCAGCCCCAGCATTTT.

J is TRBJ1-2 and V is TRBV5-1; TRBD1 aligns across 11 bases. V trimming: 0 bases; J trimming: 3 bases; junction bases outside the gene matches: 1. This CDR3 has 15 residues. The V gene's germline CDR1 is SGHRS and CDR2 YFSETQ. The CDR3 region is CASSLAGQGDYGYTF. As DNA, the CDR3 is TGCGCCAGCAGCTTGGCGGGACAGGGGGACTATGGCTACACCTTC.

In its sample, this clone was seen once. The chain carries TRBV2 and TRBJ1-5; D unresolved. Trimming cost V 6 bases and J 4 bases, with 13 bases left between them. Per germline, CDR1 SNHLY and CDR2 FYNNEI. CDR3 length: 14 amino acids. CDR3 DNA sequence: TGTGCCAGCAGAGTCAGTCCAATAAATCAGCCCCAGCATTTT. This sequence encodes CASRVSPINQPQHF.

The gene calls are TRBV4-1 and TRBJ1-4; D is ambiguous. The CDR3 runs 16 residues. V lost 0 bases to trimming and J lost 0 bases, with 8 bases between them. Germline-derived CDR1 and CDR2 are MGHRA and YSYEKL. Here the CDR3 reads CASSQEKRATNEKLFF. DNA for the CDR3: TGCGCCAGCAGCCAAGAAAAGCGGGCAACTAATGAAAAACTGTTTTTT.

V and J are TRBV7-6 and TRBJ2-1; tentative D call: TRBD2 (6 bases). CDR1 and CDR2 from the germline V gene are SGHVS and FNYEAQ. The V end lost 11 bases, the J end lost 5 bases, and 19 bases lay between the germline ends. This CDR3 region has 14 residues. The CDR3, as DNA: TGTGCCTCGAAGTTGGGGGTAGCGGACAATGAGCAGTTCTTC. Amino acid sequence: CASKLGVADNEQFF.

The chain is built from TRBV5-4 and TRBJ2-2; 7 positions match TRBD1. This CDR3 is 15 amino acids long. The junction had 9 bases not matched to a gene; V was cut back by 4 bases and J by 6 bases. Germline CDR1 is SGHNT and CDR2 is YYREEE (reference sequence). The CDR3 sequence is CASSLQDRSSGELFF. As DNA, the CDR3 is TGTGCCAGCAGCCTTCAGGACAGGTCGTCCGGGGAGCTGTTTTTT. Full variable domain (rest looked up from reference TRBV5-4 and TRBJ2-2): ETGVTQSPTHLIKTRGQQVTLRCSSQSGHNTVSWYQQALGQGPQFIFQYYREEENGRGNFPPRFSGLQFPNYSSELNVNALELDDSALYLCASSLQDRSSGELFFGEGSRLTVL.

The chain couples TRBV3-1 (or the pseudogene TRBV3-2) to TRBJ2-1; 10 nucleotides agree with TRBD2. The germline CDR1 and CDR2 sequences are LGHDT and YNNKEL (reference sequence). The CDR3 consists of 22 residues. Germline trimming cut 4 bases from V and 4 bases from J; bases unmatched to any gene: 25. The CDR3 DNA reads as TGTGCCAGCAGCCGCTCCCGGAGAGGAGGGAGCGGGGGGGTACGAGGGTACAATGAGCAGTTCTTC. This encodes CASSRSRRGGSGGVRGYNEQFF.

The gene calls are TRBV5-8 and TRBJ2-1; TRBD2 agrees at 7 bases. The CDR3 covers 15 residues. With V trimmed by 1 base and J by 5 bases, 6 bases remained unmatched. Germline CDR1 and CDR2: SGHTS and YDEGEE. CDR3: CASSLSAGAHNEQFF. The CDR3 bases are TGTGCCAGCAGCTTGAGCGCGGGAGCGCACAATGAGCAGTTCTTC.

This sequence joins TRBV5-1 and TRBJ1-1; the D is unclear. The CDR3 length is 17 residues. Germline values: CDR1 SGHRS, CDR2 YFSETQ. Trimming cost V 0 bases and J 1 base, with 16 bases left between them. This CDR3 is CASSLAKAGWGNTEAFF. Here the CDR3 DNA reads TGCGCCAGCAGCTTGGCCAAGGCGGGGTGGGGGAACACTGAAGCTTTCTTT. Full variable domain (outside the CDR3, taken from reference TRBV5-1 and TRBJ1-1): KAGVTQTPRYLIKTRGQQVTLSCSPISGHRSVSWYQQTPGQGLQFLFEYFSETQRNKGNFPGRFSGRQFSNSRSEMNVSTLELGDSALYLCASSLAKAGWGNTEAFFGQGTRLTVV.